Below, 15 T cell receptor beta chains from the same sample are listed, as sequenced in a study of shared clonotypes between healthy human individuals. Data came from immunoSEQ multiplex PCR; TCRdb stores just in-frame clones and leaves some out. The sample lists 2 million to 2.5 million clones, 95% occurring once. Sequencing input: naive CD4+ T cells sorted from blood. Subset in this sample: CD45RA+ positively selected. The receptors shown here come from a man in his late teens or twenties in good health.

The gene calls are TRBV2 and TRBJ2-5; 9 nucleotides align to TRBD1. This CDR3 has 15 residues. CDR1 and CDR2 (germline): SNHLY, FYNNEI. The V and J ends lost 4 bases and 5 bases, in that order; junction bases with no gene match: 8. The CDR3 nucleotides read TGTGCCAGCAGTGGGCGGGGACAGGGTCATGAGACCCAGTACTTC. Translated, it gives CASSGRGQGHETQYF.

The chain joins TRBV19 to TRBJ2-5; maybe TRBD2 (6 bases). The J call could be wrong; TRBJ2-7 is a better fit for the DNA end. The CDR3 sequence is 14 residues long. The germline CDR1 and CDR2 sequences are LNHDA and SQIVND (reference sequence). Here the CDR3 DNA reads TGTGCCAGTAGTATTACCGGGAGAACGGGCGAGCAGTACTTC. Encoded protein: CASSITGRTGEQYF.

V gene TRBV10-3 combines with J gene TRBJ1-1; D may be TRBD1 (5 bases). Trimming took 6 bases from V and 5 from J, leaving 19 bases between them. Germline CDR1 reads ENHRY; CDR2 reads SYGVKD. The CDR3 spans 15 residues. The CDR3 loop is CAIREDTASRTEAFF. The CDR3 nucleotides are TGTGCCATCAGGGAGGACACGGCTTCTCGTACTGAAGCTTTCTTT.

The chain has TRBV20-1 and TRBJ1-4; D unresolved. Trimming shortened V by 8 bases and J by 8 bases, and 12 bases separated the two germline ends. Germline-derived CDR1 and CDR2 are DFQATT and SNEGSKA (reference sequence). CDR3 length: 11 amino acids. The CDR3 coding sequence is TGCAGTCAGCTAGATCGGGAAAAACTGTTTTTT. Its protein is CSQLDREKLFF.

V gene TRBV15 combines with J gene TRBJ2-7; a possible D gene is TRBD2 (6 bases). V was shortened by 0 bases and J by 0 bases, with 21 bases between the two germline ends. Germline assignment: CDR1 LNHNV and CDR2 YYDKDF (reference sequence). This CDR3 has 19 amino acids. CDR3 protein: CATSRDNPIGGPSSYEQYF. The CDR3 nucleotides are TGTGCCACCAGCAGAGACAACCCCATCGGGGGTCCGAGCTCCTACGAGCAGTACTTC.

The chain has TRBV5-1 and TRBJ2-3; D may be TRBD2 (6 bases). Germline V CDR1 and CDR2: SGHRS, YFSETQ. CDR3 length: 15 amino acids. V was cut by 1 base and J by 6 bases, with 15 bases left in between. CDR3 sequence (DNA): TGCGCCAGCAGCTTGATCCCCGGGAGCTTGGATACGCAGTATTTT. Protein sequence: CASSLIPGSLDTQYF.

This clone was seen once. This rearrangement joins TRBV11-2 to TRBJ2-3; D remains unclear. Per the germline V gene, CDR1 is SGHAT and CDR2 is FQNNGV. This CDR3 region has 14 residues. V lost 5 bases to trimming and J lost 0 bases, with 9 bases between them. CDR3 sequence: CASSPRLSTDTQYF. As DNA, the CDR3 is TGTGCCAGCAGCCCTAGATTGAGCACAGATACGCAGTATTTT. The whole variable domain, filled in from reference TRBV11-2 and TRBJ2-3, reads EAGVAQSPRYKIIEKRQSVAFWCNPISGHATLYWYQQILGQGPKLLIQFQNNGVVDDSQLPKDRFSAERLKGVDSTLKIQPAKLEDSAVYLCASSPRLSTDTQYFGPGTRLTVL.

The chain is built from TRBV5-6 and TRBJ2-1, with 9 bases aligning to TRBD1. Germline loops: CDR1 SGHDT, CDR2 YYEEEE. The trim removed 4 bases at V and 12 bases at J, leaving 14 bases unmatched. The CDR3 extends over 15 amino acids. The CDR3 sequence is CASSPDRGVPWGQFF. In nucleotides, the CDR3 is TGTGCCAGCAGCCCGGACAGGGGCGTTCCGTGGGGGCAGTTCTTC. The full variable domain, in which reference TRBV5-6 and TRBJ2-1 provide the parts outside the CDR3, is DAGVTQSPTHLIKTRGQQVTLRCSPKSGHDTVSWYQQALGQGPQFIFQYYEEEERQRGNFPDRFSGHQFPNYSSELNVNALLLGDSALYLCASSPDRGVPWGQFFGPGTRLTVL.

The chain carries TRBV30 and TRBJ1-2; D unclear. The CDR3 is 11 amino acids. Trimming cost V 2 bases and J 7 bases, with 8 bases left between them. Looked up from germline, CDR1 is GTSNPN and CDR2 is SVGIG (reference sequence). DNA of the CDR3: TGTGCCTGGAGTTTCGGGTTTGGCTACACCTTC. It yields the protein CAWSFGFGYTF.

The rearrangement joins TRBV28 to TRBJ2-7; D call uncertain. The CDR3 has 13 residues. V lost 2 bases, J lost 2 bases, and 7 bases lay in between. In germline, CDR1 is MDHEN, CDR2 SYDVKM. CDR3 nucleotide sequence: TGTGCCAGCAGTTTAGCCCCGGCCTACGAGCAGTACTTC. Translation gives CASSLAPAYEQYF. The variable domain in full, completed from reference TRBV28 and TRBJ2-7, reads DVKVTQSSRYLVKRTGEKVFLECVQDMDHENMFWYRQDPGLGLRLIYFSYDVKMKEKGDIPEGYSVSREKKERFSLILESASTNQTSMYLCASSLAPAYEQYFGPGTRLTVT.

The chain recombines TRBV30 with TRBJ1-4, with D possibly matching TRBD1 (6 bases). V was clipped by 3 bases and J by 5 bases, with 13 bases between them. Per the germline V gene, CDR1 is GTSNPN and CDR2 is SVGIG (reference sequence). The CDR3 sequence is 14 residues long. CDR3 bases: TGTGCCTGGAGCGCGGGGACAAGAAATGAAAAACTGTTTTTT. Its translation is CAWSAGTRNEKLFF.

This sequence joins TRBV10-2 and TRBJ1-1; 9 nucleotides line up with TRBD1. Germline V gene lookup returns CDR1 WSHSY and CDR2 SAAADI. Losses at the gene ends were 5 bases for V and 4 bases for J; bases not matched to a gene: 5. The CDR3 runs to 14 residues. CDR3 coding DNA: TGCGCCAGCAGTTCACAGGGGGCCTTCACTGAAGCTTTCTTT. Translating gives CASSSQGAFTEAFF.

As concerns this clone: In the same sample, other DNA sequences code for this CDR3. The V call is TRBV5-1, the J call TRBJ2-7; 9 positions match TRBD1. The CDR3 consists of 13 residues. Germline CDR1 and CDR2: SGHRS and YFSETQ. The trim removed 4 bases at V and 4 bases at J, leaving 3 bases unmatched. The CDR3 region has the DNA TGCGCCAGCAGCAGGGACAGGGTTTACGAGCAGTACTTC. Its protein product is CASSRDRVYEQYF.

The V and J genes are TRBV6-1 and TRBJ1-1; 8 positions agree with TRBD1. The CDR3 sequence is 13 residues long. Germline CDR1 MNHNS, CDR2 SASEGT. The junction had 8 bases not matched to a gene; V was cut back by 11 bases and J by 3 bases. CDR3 loop: CASLQDRDTEAFF. CDR3 nucleotide sequence: TGTGCCTCCCTTCAGGACAGGGACACTGAAGCTTTCTTT.

This sequence joins TRBV28 and TRBJ1-6; TRBD1 is a possible D gene (5 bases). The V end was cut by 9 bases, the J end by 9 bases, with 21 bases between. Germline loops: CDR1 MDHEN, CDR2 SYDVKM. The CDR3 is made up of 15 amino acids. The CDR3, as DNA: TGTGCCAGTCGAGCGGGGCGCGCATTGGGTTCACCCCTCCACTTT. Residues: CASRAGRALGSPLHF.